Reported below is one T cell receptor (beta chain). Its specificity is unknown. Primed by a sample-barcoded 5' primer and a J-beta primer mix, a second PCR proceeded for 7 to 11 cycles. Each CDR3 protein is one row after TCRdb ran MiXCR on the 5' RACE reads. The top ten clones hold about 11% of a sample with about 1.6 million distinct CDR3 sequences, about 31% of them seen once. J lost 5 bases, V lost 0 bases, and 5 bases had no gene match. The germline gives CDR1 SGHDT, CDR2 YYEEEE. This CDR3 comprises 16 residues. Isolation of PBMCs gave at least 6.5 million cells per sample. This entry is derived from a study of blood T cells in healthy people across ages. Study-level results: Age showed a roughly linear inverse relationship with TCR beta diversity per million T cells. More naive CD4+ cells and higher diversity were found in long-lived than in aged donors.

The sequencing input was blood. The TCR sequence derives from a woman between 25 and 40 years old in good health. The chain carries TRBV5-6 and TRBJ2-2; 9 bases line up with TRBD2. As DNA, the CDR3 is TGTGCCAGCAGCTTGGTCACCACTAGCGGGACCGGGGAGCTGTTTTTT. It codes for CASSLVTTSGTGELFF.